Listed below are T cell receptor beta chains from one sample, sequenced in a study of shared clonotypes between healthy human individuals. TCRdb's table, derived via immunoSEQ multiplex PCR, lists solely in-frame clones and lacks some. Of roughly 2,300,000 clones in the sample, roughly 90% were seen once. The sample taken for sequencing was naive CD4+ T cells from PBMCs. The receptors here all came from a young man in good health. Some clones in this sample may be carry-over from other donors' samples. Both conserved end residues are part of each CDR3. A D gene is named only where the DNA matches it firmly. Rows give clone size only sometimes, using once, few, many, or a class for an expanded clone.

>once|15|TRBJ2-7|TRBD2|TRBV6-6
TGTGCCAGCAGTCTTACTAGCGGGAGGGTGTACGAGCAGTACTTC
CASSLTSGRVYEQYF
>NA|16|TRBJ2-1|NA|TRBV5-1
TGCGCCAGCAGCTTGTTAGGGAGTAACTCCTACAATGAGCAGTTCTTC
CASSLLGSNSYNEQFF
>NA|12|TRBJ1-5|TRBD1|TRBV28
TGTGCCAACGGACAGGTCAATCAGCCCCAGCATTTT
CANGQVNQPQHF
>NA|13|TRBJ1-1|NA|TRBV19
TGTGCCAGTAGTATTTTCGGGGTCACTGAAGCTTTCTTT
CASSIFGVTEAFF
>once|15|TRBJ2-7|TRBD1|TRBV7-9
TGTGCCAGCAGCTTAGGACAGGGGCTAACCTACGAGCAGTACTTC
CASSLGQGLTYEQYF
>NA|12|TRBJ2-5|NA|TRBV28
TGTGCCAGCACTACTAATGGAGAGACCCAGTACTTC
CASTTNGETQYF
>NA|14|TRBJ2-7|NA|TRBV13
TGTGCCAGCAGCTTAGTTCAGGGAGACTACGAGCAGTACTTC
CASSLVQGDYEQYF
>NA|15|TRBJ1-2|TRBD1|TRBV5-4
TGTGCCAGCAGCCTTAAGGACAGGGCGTTCTATGGCTACACCTTC
CASSLKDRAFYGYTF
>NA|11|TRBJ2-7|NA|TRBV7-2
TGTGCCAGCAGCGAAAACTACGAGCAGTACTTC
CASSENYEQYF
>once|13|TRBJ1-2|NA|TRBV7-9
TGTGCCAGCAGCTTAGACAGGGTTTATGGCTACACCTTC
CASSLDRVYGYTF
>NA|16|TRBJ2-5|TRBD1|TRBV9
TGTGCCAGCAGCGTAACCGGGACAGTACCTCAAGAGACCCAGTACTTC
CASSVTGTVPQETQYF
>once|12|TRBJ2-4|TRBD1|TRBV28
TGTGCCAGCAGTTTGACAGGGGGCATTCAGTACTTC
CASSLTGGIQYF
>few|13|TRBJ2-5|TRBD1|TRBV5-1
TGCGCCAGCAGCACGGGACAGCAAGAGACCCAGTACTTC
CASSTGQQETQYF
>NA|16|TRBJ2-3|TRBD2|TRBV11-2
TGTGCCAGCAGCCCACTAGCGGGTTCTTTCACAGATACGCAGTATTTT
CASSPLAGSFTDTQYF
>NA|16|TRBJ2-2|TRBD1|TRBV9
TGTGCCAGCAGCGTAGTCGCACAGGGGGCCGCCGGGGAGCTGTTTTTT
CASSVVAQGAAGELFF
>NA|15|TRBJ2-7|TRBD2|TRBV9
TGTGCCAGCAGCGTAGCACTAGCGGGATTGAACGAGCAGTACTTC
CASSVALAGLNEQYF
>NA|14|TRBJ1-5|NA|TRBV6-6
TGTGCCAGCAGACTAGGAAGCCCCAATCAGCCCCAGCATTTT
CASRLGSPNQPQHF
>once|14|TRBJ2-7|NA|TRBV4-3
TGCGCCAGCAGCCAAGGACAGACCCCCTCGAAGCAGTACTTC
CASSQGQTPSKQYF
>NA|15|TRBJ2-7|NA|TRBV15
TGTGCCACCAGCAGAGATGGGGGAACTTCCTACGAGCAGTACTTC
CATSRDGGTSYEQYF
>NA|16|TRBJ1-3|TRBD1|TRBV13
TGTGCCAGCAGCCGAAGCGGGACAGTCGACGGAAACACCATATATTTT
CASSRSGTVDGNTIYF
>NA|16|TRBJ2-5|TRBD2|TRBV25-1
TGTGCCAGCAGTGAATTCCCTATGGGGGGGAGAGAGACCCAGTACTTC
CASSEFPMGGRETQYF
>NA|16|TRBJ2-1|TRBD2|TRBV10-3
TGTGCCATCAGTCCAATGCTGGCGGGGGGTACTAATGAGCAGTTCTTC
CAISPMLAGGTNEQFF
>NA|16|TRBJ2-1|NA|TRBV10-3
TGTGCCATCAGTGAGTCGGTCGGGAGCTCCTACAATGAGCAGTTCTTC
CAISESVGSSYNEQFF
>NA|18|TRBJ2-1|NA|TRBV5-3
TGTGCCAGAAGCCCCCCTGGGTCGGCGGAACTAGAATGCAATGAGCAGTTCTTC
CARSPPGSAELECNEQFF
>NA|13|TRBJ2-1|NA|TRBV29-1
TGCAGCGCTGGGGGGCAGGGCTACAATGAGCAGTTCTTC
CSAGGQGYNEQFF
>few|13|TRBJ1-5|NA|TRBV5-1
TGCGCCAGCAGCAAGGATCTAAATCAGCCCCAGCATTTT
CASSKDLNQPQHF
>NA|15|TRBJ2-7|TRBD1|TRBV7-3
TGTGCCAGCAGCTTAACGAACCGGGACAGAGGCGAGCAGTACTTC
CASSLTNRDRGEQYF
>NA|13|TRBJ2-7|NA|TRBV5-6
TGTGCCAGCAGCTCATTGGACAGCTACGAGCAGTACTTC
CASSSLDSYEQYF
>NA|14|TRBJ1-4|NA|TRBV28
TGTGCCAGCGGACCCGATGCGGGCTATGAAAAACTGTTTTTT
CASGPDAGYEKLFF
>NA|14|TRBJ2-2|NA|TRBV2
TGTGCCAGTATGACCGGTGGGGGGACCGGGGAGCTGTTTTTT
CASMTGGGTGELFF
>NA|16|TRBJ2-1|NA|TRBV5-4
TGTGCCAGCAGCTTGGAAGCGGATACCTCCTACAATGAGCAGTTCTTC
CASSLEADTSYNEQFF
>NA|16|TRBJ2-1|TRBD2|TRBV7-2
TGTGCCAGCATCCCGACTAGCGGGCCCTCCTACAATGAGCAGTTCTTC
CASIPTSGPSYNEQFF
>NA|12|TRBJ2-7|TRBD1|TRBV10-3
TGTGCCGCCGGACAGGGAACCTACGAGCAGTACTTC
CAAGQGTYEQYF
>once|16|TRBJ1-5|TRBD1|TRBV10-3
TGTGCCATCAGTGAGTTTGCGACAGGGGCCAATCAGCCCCAGCATTTT
CAISEFATGANQPQHF
>NA|14|TRBJ2-5|TRBD1|TRBV7-9
TGTGCCAGCAGCCGGGACAGCGCGACGGAGACCCAGTACTTC
CASSRDSATETQYF
>NA|16|TRBJ2-1|NA|TRBV6-5
TGTGCCAGCAGTTCCCTTTTACCCGAACAATACAATGAGCAGTTCTTC
CASSSLLPEQYNEQFF
>NA|13|TRBJ1-5|NA|TRBV28
TGTGCCACAGACAAGGGCTTATCTCAGCCCCAGCATTTT
CATDKGLSQPQHF
>NA|14|TRBJ2-3|NA|TRBV15
TGTGCCACCAGCAGAGATTCTTCCACAGATACGCAGTATTTT
CATSRDSSTDTQYF
>NA|12|TRBJ2-1|NA|TRBV7-9
TGTGCCAGCAGCTCTGCGGGGAATGAGCAGTTCTTC
CASSSAGNEQFF
>NA|15|TRBJ2-3|NA|TRBV27
TGTGCCAGCAGTTTATCTTGGCGCCGCACAGATACGCAGTATTTT
CASSLSWRRTDTQYF